Listed below are T cell receptor beta chains from one sample, sequenced in a study of identical twins. TCRdb re-derived calls from the 5' RACE reads in MiXCR, one entry per CDR3 protein. The sample contains under 300,000 distinct CDR3 sequences, approximately 12% of which appear only once. The same data also contributed to another study, on yellow fever vaccine responses in identical twins.

The sequenced material came from memory (CD45RO+) T cells sorted from blood. All receptors derive from a woman aged 18-29 years in good health. CDR3s include the opening cysteine and the closing phenylalanine or tryptophan. D genes are given only for firm matches.

j_gene,v_gene,d_gene,CDR3aa
TRBJ1-1,TRBV7-2,.,CASSQGSMNTEAFF
TRBJ1-6,TRBV4-3,.,CASSQVQGYSPLHF
TRBJ2-2,TRBV9,.,CASSRVIGGGHKNTGELFF
TRBJ2-2,TRBV2,.,CASSKRALRLSTGELFF
TRBJ2-5,TRBV6-1,TRBD1,CASSGGTAETQYF
TRBJ2-1,TRBV28,.,CASSLRDNEQFF
TRBJ2-2,TRBV12-3/TRBV12-4,TRBD2,CASSLAGKNTGELFF
TRBJ2-5,TRBV28,.,CASSRRGAGGETQYF
TRBJ2-2,TRBV12-3/TRBV12-4,.,CASTREVNTGELFF
TRBJ2-3,TRBV5-5,.,CASSLAKTSTDTQYF
TRBJ2-1,TRBV6-1,TRBD1,CASSESGTGVYNEQFF
TRBJ2-7,TRBV7-9,TRBD1,CASSLVGQEDDYEQYF
TRBJ1-6,TRBV20-1,.,CSAHSRAPGGSPLHF
TRBJ2-3,TRBV5-1,TRBD2,CASSLEASGRIWESTDTQYF
TRBJ2-7,TRBV7-2,.,CASSLGGASYEQYF
TRBJ2-3,TRBV28,TRBD2,CASRRSSGGRVDTQYF
TRBJ2-7,TRBV7-8,.,CASSPGREQYF
TRBJ2-7,TRBV28,.,CASSFTGSPHEQYF
TRBJ2-1,TRBV5-8,.,CASSSRGGWRNEQFF
TRBJ2-7,TRBV9,.,CASSVDSYSYEQYF
TRBJ2-7,TRBV13,.,CASSFGAVYEQYF
TRBJ1-4,TRBV12-3/TRBV12-4,TRBD1,CASSLGTAGHEKLFF
TRBJ2-7,TRBV20-1,.,CSAGWGSEAYEQYF
TRBJ2-2,TRBV27,.,CASTSRGTGELFF
TRBJ2-5,TRBV7-7,.,CASSSSLQETQYF
TRBJ2-7,TRBV28,TRBD1,CASSFLLGGVYEQYF
TRBJ2-7,TRBV5-1,.,CASSSTSYEQYF
TRBJ1-3,TRBV9,TRBD1,CASSATGSGNTIYF
TRBJ2-1,TRBV6-1,TRBD1,CASSITGGAYNEQFF
TRBJ1-2,TRBV7-9,TRBD1,CASSQDRVGGYTF
TRBJ2-5,TRBV14,.,CASSPTGEEETQYF
TRBJ2-2,TRBV19,.,CASRDGHSNMNTGELFF
TRBJ2-1,TRBV6-2/TRBV6-3,.,CASSRYPSGRPSRQGHEQFF
TRBJ2-7,TRBV6-1,.,CASSGRVVRYEQYF
TRBJ2-6,TRBV20-1,.,CSARSSGANVLTF
TRBJ2-2,TRBV12-3/TRBV12-4,TRBD1,CTSSLVGTGTIGGELFF
TRBJ2-5,TRBV5-1,TRBD2,CASSLLGGGQETQYF
TRBJ2-1,TRBV7-2,.,CASSPDPGNEQFF
TRBJ1-2,TRBV5-6,TRBD1,CASSLLSDRGASGYTF
TRBJ2-3,TRBV29-1,.,CSVFQSADTQYF
TRBJ2-1,TRBV7-2,TRBD2,CASSLVLAGNEQFF